This T cell receptor (beta chain) was sequenced in a study of Ad26.COV2.S vaccination and SARS-CoV-2 variants. Study summary: Dosing was one shot or two shots 56 days apart.

This sample's treatment: some 20 received Ad26.COV2.S at low or high dose, single or two shots; roughly five received placebo; per-sample allocation not given. Specimens were obtained on day 63 following the first vaccine or placebo injection. It was Wuhan-strain SARS-CoV-2 spike that the Ad26 vaccine vector expressed. Germline values: CDR1 ENHRY, CDR2 SYGVKD. The CDR3 is made up of 14 amino acids. Trimming took 6 bases from V and 2 from J, leaving 14 bases between them. Sequencing was performed with immunoSEQ multiplex PCR; in TCRdb, only in-frame clones are kept and a portion is missing. The table includes 440,000 or so clones, about 90% detected once. A word on this clone: Its antigen is still unknown.

Points from the study as a whole: Vaccinees displayed broader spike-specific TCR repertoires than placebo recipients.

The TCR comes from a person aged 18-65 years who received the Ad26.COV2.S COVID-19 vaccine or a placebo. The chain uses TRBV10-3 and TRBJ2-7, with unresolved D. The sequences come from peripheral blood, collected in a trial of Ad26.COV2.S vaccine versus placebo. The CDR3 DNA reads TGTGCCATCAGCCCCGTAGTAGCCACCTACGAGCAGTACTTC. It is translated as CAISPVVATYEQYF.